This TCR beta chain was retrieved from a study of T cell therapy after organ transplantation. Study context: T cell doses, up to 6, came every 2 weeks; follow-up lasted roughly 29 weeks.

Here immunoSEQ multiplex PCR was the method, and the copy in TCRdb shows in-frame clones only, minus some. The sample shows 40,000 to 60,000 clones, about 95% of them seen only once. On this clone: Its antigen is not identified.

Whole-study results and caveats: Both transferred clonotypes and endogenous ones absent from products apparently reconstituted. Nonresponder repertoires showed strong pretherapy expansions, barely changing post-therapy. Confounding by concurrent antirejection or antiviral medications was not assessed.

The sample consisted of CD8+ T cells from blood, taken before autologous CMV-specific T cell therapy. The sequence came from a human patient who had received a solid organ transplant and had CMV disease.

The CDR3 sequence: CASSPRLGQGSYNEQFF. The DNA for the CDR3 is TGTGCCAGCAGCCCCAGGCTCGGACAGGGCTCCTACAATGAGCAGTTCTTC. The chain has TRBV7-9 and TRBJ2-1; 8 nucleotides align to TRBD1. V gave up 5 bases and J gave up 0 bases; unmatched junction bases: 9. The germline V gene encodes CDR1 SEHNR and CDR2 FQNEAQ (reference sequence). The CDR3 length is 17 residues.